This section outlines one TCR beta chain sequence together with its context. Its cognate antigen has yet to be identified. Base-call qualities are not available, and no considerably larger clone is one nucleotide away. This sample was included in a study of blood T cell repertoires in COVID-19 (dated by TCRdb to 2018 to 2020). In terms of the full investigation: Samples covering the acute and convalescent phases of COVID-19 were provided by collaborators in the United States, Italy and Spain. The prospective study material was composed of cDNA or gDNA derived from T cells, B-cell-depleted T cells, or PBMCs. The dataset comprised deeply sampled blood TCRbeta repertoires from subjects exposed to, actively infected with, or recovered from COVID-19. The repertoires were made available in a free public database intended to serve as a resource for research on the immune response to SARS-CoV-2. The samples were drawn from two sources: the first 160 participants of the ongoing ImmuneRACE study, and approximately 1,300 subjects contributed by 6 global collaborators. Nearly every sample came with metadata listing a de-identified subject ID, COVID-19 status, age in years and sex. Where available, HLA class I and class II types were obtained from metadata supplied by the sample provider rather than from assay-based typing. Results the study describes overall, beyond this receptor: The amount of clinical and demographic metadata varied by source and participant and was provided uncurated.

In the germline V gene, CDR1 corresponds to MDHEN and CDR2 to SYDVKM. From its cysteine to its phenylalanine, the CDR3 spans 16 amino acids. The kept DNA is CDR3 alone, 48 bases in frame from the first base. The germline V and J ends show losses of 4 bases and 6 bases respectively, and no gene match explains 6 bases of the junction. TCRbeta CDR3 regions were amplified from genomic DNA by means of the immunoSEQ Assay, a bias-controlled multiplex PCR. In the source study's methods: Within the assay, amplification of reference gene primers was used to estimate how many nucleated cells each sample contained. To quantify the absolute abundance of each unique TCRbeta CDR3 rearrangement, sequence reads were collapsed and filtered. For each sample, productive Simpson clonality was calculated by taking the square root of Simpson's diversity index across productive rearrangements. Here the immuneACCESS table is served through TCRdb, limited to in-frame sequences with V and J called. Missing clones are a known gap in these copies; in checked studies unresolved V genes cover under half, and the rest lacks a known reason. The V and J calls and clone size are taken from that table; D and trimming were inferred from the DNA. The sample yields around 220,000 clones; 84% were counted once. Roughly 6.2% of the sample belongs to the ten largest clones.

Participants in the prospective study were aged roughly 18 to 100 years, lived in about two dozen United States geographic areas, and enrolled through a virtual design. In the prospective study, participants were assigned to cohorts based on the clinical history participants reported in a screening survey and a study questionnaire. ImmuneRACE Cohort 3 recovered participants were defined by two consecutive negative NP/OP PCR tests, healthcare professional clearance, or symptom resolution. In the prospective study, mobile phlebotomists collected whole blood, serum and a nasopharyngeal or oropharyngeal swab from each participant. Additional blood draws and questionnaires over an approximately two-month period could optionally be provided by prospective study participants. Blood samples from the prospective study were shipped frozen or at room temperature prior to DNA extraction.

This clonotype originated in a woman aged 35 to 49 who had recovered from COVID-19. The chain joins TRBV28 to TRBJ2-1, with 13 bases in between that match TRBD2. Sequencing input: PBMCs or T cells enriched from blood (not recorded which). The DNA sequence is given as TGTGCCAGCAGTTCCCAGGGACTAGCGGGACTCAATGAGCAGTTCTTC. Its coded protein is CASSSQGLAGLNEQFF.